This T cell receptor (beta chain) was recovered during a study of T cells in localized non-small cell lung cancer. Study-wide results and limits: In adjacent lung, a median roughly 60 of the top 100 tumor clones were found.

Sequencing was performed with immunoSEQ multiplex PCR; in TCRdb, only in-frame clones are kept and a portion is missing. The sample shows 9,600 or so clones, about 90% of them seen only once. Comments on this clone: Its cognate antigen is unknown.

The CDR3 extends over 12 amino acids. Germline CDR1 and CDR2: SEHNR and FQNEAQ (reference sequence). V lost 3 bases and J 2 bases, leaving 1 base between the germline ends. This TCR came from a male donor at least 60 years old with stage III squamous cell lung carcinoma. The sample in question was peripheral blood, obtained before any cancer treatment. The rearrangement links TRBV7-9 to TRBJ2-2, with no clear D. CDR3 nucleotides: TGTGCCAGCAGCTTCAACACCGGGGAGCTGTTTTTT. Translation: CASSFNTGELFF.